This TCR beta chain was profiled in a study of T cells in Graves' hyperthyroidism and ophthalmopathy. This CDR3 contains 14 residues. Unmatched junction bases numbered 6, after V lost 0 bases and J lost 4 bases. Germline V gives CDR1 DFQATT, CDR2 SNEGSKA (reference sequence). The source material, RNA transcripts, was used to amplify TCR beta CDR3 regions. HTBI primers were employed in a first-round RT-PCR of the TCR CDR3. One entry per CDR3 protein results from TCRdb running MiXCR on the multiplex PCR reads. The sample lists about 700,000 distinct CDR3 sequences, roughly 46% occurring once. Whole-study results and caveats: In the blood, most expanded thyroid clonotypes above 0.001 appeared as well.

This clonotype was observed a handful of times. Its specificity is not known. The sequencing input was peripheral blood or thyroid tissue (not recorded which). The chain has TRBV20-1 and TRBJ2-7; 7 nucleotides match TRBD2. The TCR sequence derives from an adult man with Graves' disease, either hyperthyroidism or ophthalmopathy (not recorded which). CDR3 nucleotide sequence: TGCAGTGCTAGAGATCCCATGGGGGGGTACGAGCAGTACTTC. Amino acids: CSARDPMGGYEQYF.